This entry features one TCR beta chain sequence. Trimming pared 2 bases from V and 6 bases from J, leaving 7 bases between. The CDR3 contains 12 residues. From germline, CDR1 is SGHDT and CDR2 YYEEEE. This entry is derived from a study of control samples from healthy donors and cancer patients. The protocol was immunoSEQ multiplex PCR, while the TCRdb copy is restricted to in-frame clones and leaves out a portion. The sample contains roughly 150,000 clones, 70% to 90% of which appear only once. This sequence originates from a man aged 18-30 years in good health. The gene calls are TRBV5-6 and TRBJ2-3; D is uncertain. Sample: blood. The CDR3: CASSFIGDTQYF. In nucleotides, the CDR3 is TGTGCCAGCAGCTTCATAGGTGATACGCAGTATTTT.